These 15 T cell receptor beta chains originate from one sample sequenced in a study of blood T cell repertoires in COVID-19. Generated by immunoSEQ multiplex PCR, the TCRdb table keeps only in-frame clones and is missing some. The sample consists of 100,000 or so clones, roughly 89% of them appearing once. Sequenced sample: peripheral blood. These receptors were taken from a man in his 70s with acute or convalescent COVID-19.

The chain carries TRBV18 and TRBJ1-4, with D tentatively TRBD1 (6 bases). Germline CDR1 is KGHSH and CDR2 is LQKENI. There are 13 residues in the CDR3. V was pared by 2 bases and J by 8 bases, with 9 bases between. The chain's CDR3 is CASSPGQGEKLFF. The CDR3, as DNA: TGTGCCAGCTCACCAGGTCAGGGGGAAAAACTGTTTTTT.

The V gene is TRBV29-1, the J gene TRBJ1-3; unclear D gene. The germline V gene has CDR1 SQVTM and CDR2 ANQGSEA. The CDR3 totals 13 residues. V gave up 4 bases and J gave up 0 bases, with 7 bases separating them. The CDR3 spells CSVGLSSGNTIYF. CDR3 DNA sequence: TGCAGCGTTGGACTTTCCTCTGGAAACACCATATATTTT.

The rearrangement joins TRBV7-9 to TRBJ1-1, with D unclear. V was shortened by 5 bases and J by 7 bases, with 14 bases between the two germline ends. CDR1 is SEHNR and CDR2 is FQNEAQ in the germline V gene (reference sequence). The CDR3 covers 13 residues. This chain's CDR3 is CASSLGRASEAFF. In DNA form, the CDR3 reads TGTGCCAGCAGCCTGGGGAGGGCTAGTGAAGCTTTCTTT.

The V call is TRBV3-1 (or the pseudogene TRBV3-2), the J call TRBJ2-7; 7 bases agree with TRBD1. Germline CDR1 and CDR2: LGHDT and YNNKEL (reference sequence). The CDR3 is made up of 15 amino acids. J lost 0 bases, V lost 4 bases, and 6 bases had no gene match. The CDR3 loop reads CASSPSTGHSYEQYF. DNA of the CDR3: TGTGCCAGCAGCCCCTCGACAGGGCACTCCTACGAGCAGTACTTC.

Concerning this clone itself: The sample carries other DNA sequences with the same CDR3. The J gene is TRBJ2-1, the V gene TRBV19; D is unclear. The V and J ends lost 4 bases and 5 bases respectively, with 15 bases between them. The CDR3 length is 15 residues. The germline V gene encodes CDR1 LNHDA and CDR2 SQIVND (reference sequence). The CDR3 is CASSSGRAPNNEQFF. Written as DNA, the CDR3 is TGTGCCAGTAGTAGTGGGCGAGCCCCGAACAATGAGCAGTTCTTC.

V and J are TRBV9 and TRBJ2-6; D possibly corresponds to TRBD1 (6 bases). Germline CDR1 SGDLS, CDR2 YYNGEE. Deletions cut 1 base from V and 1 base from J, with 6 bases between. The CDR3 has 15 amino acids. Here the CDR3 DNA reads TGTGCCAGCAGCGTAAGGGGGTCTGGGGCCAACGTCCTGACTTTC. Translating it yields CASSVRGSGANVLTF.

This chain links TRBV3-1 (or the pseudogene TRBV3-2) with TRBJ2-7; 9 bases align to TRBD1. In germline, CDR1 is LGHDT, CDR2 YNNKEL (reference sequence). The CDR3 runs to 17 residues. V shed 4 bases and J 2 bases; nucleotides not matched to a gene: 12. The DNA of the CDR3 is TGTGCCAGCAGCCCCCGTGCACAGGGGGCTTTTCCCTACGAGCAGTACTTC. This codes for CASSPRAQGAFPYEQYF.

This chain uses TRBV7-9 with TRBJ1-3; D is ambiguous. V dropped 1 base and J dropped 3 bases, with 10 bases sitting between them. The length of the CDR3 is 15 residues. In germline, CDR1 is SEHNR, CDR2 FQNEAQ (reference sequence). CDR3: CASSLGEGGGNTIYF. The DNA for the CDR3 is TGTGCCAGCAGCTTAGGGGAAGGAGGTGGAAACACCATATATTTT.

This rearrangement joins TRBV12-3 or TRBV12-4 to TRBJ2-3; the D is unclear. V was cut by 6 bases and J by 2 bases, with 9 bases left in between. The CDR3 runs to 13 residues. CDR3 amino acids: CASRQTTTDTQYF. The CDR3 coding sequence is TGTGCCAGCAGGCAGACAACCACAGATACGCAGTATTTT.

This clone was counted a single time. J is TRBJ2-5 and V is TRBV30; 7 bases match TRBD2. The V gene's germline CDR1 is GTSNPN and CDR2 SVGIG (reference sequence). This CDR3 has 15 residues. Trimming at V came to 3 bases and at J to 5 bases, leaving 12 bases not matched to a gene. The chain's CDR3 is CAWSRGSGEQETQYF. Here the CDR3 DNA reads TGTGCCTGGAGCCGGGGCAGCGGGGAGCAGGAGACCCAGTACTTC.

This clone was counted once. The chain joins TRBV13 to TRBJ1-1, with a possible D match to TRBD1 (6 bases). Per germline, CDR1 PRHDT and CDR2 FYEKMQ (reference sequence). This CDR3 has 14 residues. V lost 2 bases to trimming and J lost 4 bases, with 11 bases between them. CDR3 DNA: TGTGCCAGCAGCTTACCAGGGGTGAGCACTGAAGCTTTCTTT. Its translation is CASSLPGVSTEAFF.

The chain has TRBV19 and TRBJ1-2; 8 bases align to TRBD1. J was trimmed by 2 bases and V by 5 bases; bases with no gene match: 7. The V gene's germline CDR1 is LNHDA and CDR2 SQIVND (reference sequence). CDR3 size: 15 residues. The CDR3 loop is CASSGETGGNYGYTF. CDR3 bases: TGTGCCAGTAGTGGAGAAACAGGGGGAAACTATGGCTACACCTTC.

For the CDR3, the DNA is TGTGCCAGCAGCTTGGGGAGTGGCTACACCTTC. This gives the protein CASSLGSGYTF. The rearrangement joins TRBV5-6 to TRBJ1-2, with D hard to call. From germline, CDR1 is SGHDT and CDR2 YYEEEE. The CDR3 sequence is 11 residues long. V lost 0 bases, J lost 7 bases, and 4 bases lay in between. The entire variable domain, with the rest obtained from reference TRBV5-6 and TRBJ1-2, is as follows: DAGVTQSPTHLIKTRGQQVTLRCSPKSGHDTVSWYQQALGQGPQFIFQYYEEEERQRGNFPDRFSGHQFPNYSSELNVNALLLGDSALYLCASSLGSGYTFGSGTRLTVV.

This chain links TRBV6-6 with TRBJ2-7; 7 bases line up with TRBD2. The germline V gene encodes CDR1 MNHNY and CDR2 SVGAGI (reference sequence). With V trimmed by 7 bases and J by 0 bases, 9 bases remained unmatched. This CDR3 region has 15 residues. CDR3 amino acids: CASIDRDYLSYEQYF. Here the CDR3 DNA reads TGTGCCAGCATAGACCGGGACTACCTCTCCTACGAGCAGTACTTC.

The CDR3 nucleotides read TGTGCCAGCAGCGAGGCTAGCGGAGGGGGGGAGCAGTACTTC. It specifies CASSEASGGGEQYF. The gene calls are TRBV9 and TRBJ2-7, with D perhaps TRBD2 (7 bases). The CDR3 has 14 residues. Germline V CDR1 and CDR2: SGDLS, YYNGEE. Trimming cost V 3 bases and J 7 bases, with 17 bases left between them.